Detailed here is one TCR beta chain. The data originate from a study of T-cell reconstitution after alpha-beta-depleted transplantation in children. Germline V gene sequence: CDR1 SGHRS, CDR2 YFSETQ. The V end lost 1 base, the J end lost 1 base, and 12 bases lay between the germline ends. CDR3 length equals 16 residues. Preparation of the TCRbeta library was carried out with unique molecular identifiers. In TCRdb, the PCR reads were re-called with MiXCR into one record per CDR3 protein. The profile covers 700,000 to 850,000 distinct CDR3 sequences, with roughly 15% appearing a single time and approximately 4.5% taken by the ten largest.

The rearrangement uses TRBV5-1 and TRBJ2-4; possible D gene TRBD2, 6 bases. The sequence was obtained from a male patient aged 5 to 17 who had a stem cell transplant for acute lymphoblastic leukemia, so the T cells may come from the graft donor. Here the sequenced sample was PBMCs, mostly from graft donor cells, taken 360 days after TCRalphabeta/CD19-depleted stem cell transplant. CDR3 amino acids: CASSLYGGMAKNIQYF. The CDR3 DNA reads TGCGCCAGCAGCTTGTATGGAGGGATGGCCAAAAACATTCAGTACTTC.